The 9 T cell receptor beta chains presented below share a single source sample, sequenced in a study of a mutant IDH1 vaccine in newly diagnosed glioma. What these receptors recognize is not known. Time point in this sample: week 23, last vaccination. The vaccine gave 300 ug of a 20-mer mutant IDH1 peptide subcutaneously per dose. Assay used: immunoSEQ multiplex PCR; TCRdb lists only in-frame clones, some missing. Of 43,000 or so clones detected, approximately 88% appear once; the ten largest clones hold 2.4%. Sequencing used PBMCs, obtained from a glioma patient whose treatment included an IDH1 peptide vaccine. Receptors were obtained from a woman between 18 and 30 years old with glioma. Some clones in this sample may be carry-over from other donors' samples.

The CDR3 nucleotides are TGTGCCAGCAGCTGGACAGAAGCTAACTATGGCTACACCTTC. Translated, it gives CASSWTEANYGYTF. The gene calls are TRBV7-9 and TRBJ1-2; D might be TRBD1 (6 bases). Germline V gene sequence: CDR1 SEHNR, CDR2 FQNEAQ (reference sequence). The CDR3 length is 14 residues. Trimming took 4 bases from V and 0 from J, leaving 9 bases between them.

This sequence joins TRBV11-2 and TRBJ2-7; D possibly corresponds to TRBD1 (5 bases). Germline CDR1 SGHAT, CDR2 FQNNGV. V shed 5 bases and J shed 6 bases, with 20 bases lying between them. The CDR3 is 15 amino acids. In DNA form, the CDR3 reads TGTGCCAGCAGCCTCGACAGAGACACTTCGCTCGAGCAGTACTTC. Encoded protein: CASSLDRDTSLEQYF.

The rearrangement uses TRBV7-2 and TRBJ2-1, with TRBD2 matching over 9 bases. Germline values: CDR1 SGHTA, CDR2 FQGNSA. The CDR3 sequence is 16 residues long. J was trimmed by 2 bases and V by 1 base; bases with no gene match: 3. The CDR3 nucleotides read TGTGCCAGCAGCTTAGGGTTAGCGGGGGCCTACAATGAGCAGTTCTTC. Amino acid sequence: CASSLGLAGAYNEQFF. The complete variable domain, with remaining parts taken from reference TRBV7-2 and TRBJ2-1, reads GAGVSQSPSNKVTEKGKDVELRCDPISGHTALYWYRQSLGQGLEFLIYFQGNSAPDKSGLPSDRFSAERTGGSVSTLTIQRTQQEDSAVYLCASSLGLAGAYNEQFFGPGTRLTVL.

J is TRBJ1-2 and V is TRBV9; tentatively, D is TRBD1 (5 bases). Per the germline V gene, CDR1 is SGDLS and CDR2 is YYNGEE. This CDR3 region has 16 residues. V was shortened by 0 bases and J by 2 bases, with 14 bases between the two germline ends. The CDR3 spells CASSVEAGPINYGYTF. The CDR3 DNA reads as TGTGCCAGCAGCGTAGAGGCAGGGCCCATAAACTATGGCTACACCTTC.

The rearrangement uses TRBV9 and TRBJ1-1; no clear D gene. V was cut by 3 bases and J by 6 bases, with 12 bases left in between. The CDR3 totals 13 residues. CDR1 is SGDLS, CDR2 YYNGEE, per germline. This CDR3 is CASSGLGSAEAFF. The CDR3 coding sequence is TGTGCCAGCAGCGGATTGGGGAGCGCTGAAGCTTTCTTT.

The gene calls are TRBV12-5 and TRBJ1-4; D is undetermined. This CDR3 contains 16 residues. Germline V CDR1 and CDR2: LGHNT, FRNRAP. Trimming left V 0 bases short and J 6 bases short, with 14 bases between. CDR3 region: CASGLVDVGRHEKLFF. CDR3 nucleotides: TGTGCTAGTGGTTTGGTAGATGTAGGGAGGCATGAAAAACTGTTTTTT.

The chain is built from TRBV5-4 and TRBJ2-2, with D uncertain. V lost 1 base, J lost 4 bases, and 8 bases lay in between. Germline CDR1 is SGHNT and CDR2 is YYREEE (reference sequence). This CDR3 comprises 14 residues. This CDR3 is CASSLLSGTGELFF. CDR3 sequence (DNA): TGTGCCAGCAGCTTGTTAAGTGGCACCGGGGAGCTGTTTTTT. The entire variable domain, with the rest obtained from reference TRBV5-4 and TRBJ2-2, is as follows: ETGVTQSPTHLIKTRGQQVTLRCSSQSGHNTVSWYQQALGQGPQFIFQYYREEENGRGNFPPRFSGLQFPNYSSELNVNALELDDSALYLCASSLLSGTGELFFGEGSRLTVL.

The genes are TRBV30 and TRBJ2-1, with TRBD2 as a possible D gene (6 bases). Germline lookup yields CDR1 GTSNPN and CDR2 SVGIG (reference sequence). The CDR3 contains 15 residues. V shed 3 bases and J shed 0 bases, with 12 bases lying between them. The CDR3 sequence: CAWSRRGGSYNEQFF. DNA of the CDR3: TGTGCCTGGAGCCGGCGGGGCGGCTCCTACAATGAGCAGTTCTTC.

The V and J genes are TRBV5-1 and TRBJ1-2; D call uncertain. V shed 1 base and J shed 1 base, with 5 bases lying between them. This CDR3 region has 13 residues. Germline lookup yields CDR1 SGHRS and CDR2 YFSETQ. Here the CDR3 reads CASSLKGNYGYTF. CDR3 nucleotide sequence: TGCGCCAGCAGCTTGAAGGGTAACTATGGCTACACCTTC.